This is a list of T cell receptor beta chains from one sample in a study of blood T cell repertoires in COVID-19. Here immunoSEQ multiplex PCR was the method, and the copy in TCRdb shows in-frame clones only, minus some. The sample records about 270,000 clones, 75% to 95% being singletons. The sequencing input was PBMCs or T cells enriched from blood (not recorded which). Receptors originate from a man in his forties who had been exposed to COVID-19. CDR3s include the opening cysteine and the closing phenylalanine or tryptophan. Fields, in order: clone size, V gene, J gene, D gene, CDR3 protein, CDR3 DNA. D genes are given only for firm matches. Size tells how often a clone was seen (once, few, many) or the class of an expanded clone, and some rows leave it out.

clone size: NA
V gene: TRBV16
J gene: TRBJ2-1
D gene: NA
CDR3 protein: CASSQSSRGGEQFF
CDR3 DNA: TGTGCCAGCAGCCAATCGTCCCGAGGGGGTGAGCAGTTCTTC

clone size: NA
V gene: TRBV2
J gene: TRBJ1-2
D gene: TRBD1
CDR3 protein: CASLPGQDYGYTF
CDR3 DNA: TGTGCCAGTCTTCCGGGACAGGACTATGGCTACACCTTC

clone size: NA
V gene: TRBV2
J gene: TRBJ2-1
D gene: TRBD2
CDR3 protein: CASSAELAGGHEQFF
CDR3 DNA: TGTGCCAGCAGTGCGGAACTAGCGGGAGGGCATGAGCAGTTCTTC

clone size: NA
V gene: TRBV2
J gene: TRBJ2-6
D gene: NA
CDR3 protein: CASSGGESSGANVLTF
CDR3 DNA: TGTGCCAGCAGTGGCGGGGAGAGCTCTGGGGCCAACGTCCTGACTTTC

clone size: NA
V gene: TRBV28
J gene: TRBJ2-7
D gene: NA
CDR3 protein: CASESVGLTGNEQYF
CDR3 DNA: TGTGCCAGCGAGTCGGTGGGCCTCACGGGGAACGAGCAGTACTTC

clone size: NA
V gene: TRBV21-1
J gene: TRBJ1-3
D gene: NA
CDR3 protein: CASSNPGQSSEVASGNTIYF
CDR3 DNA: NA

clone size: NA
V gene: TRBV12-5
J gene: TRBJ2-2
D gene: NA
CDR3 protein: CASGLVSAGELFF
CDR3 DNA: TGTGCTAGTGGTTTGGTTTCCGCCGGGGAGCTGTTTTTT

clone size: once
V gene: TRBV4-3
J gene: TRBJ1-6
D gene: TRBD1
CDR3 protein: CASSQGTGASGAPLHF
CDR3 DNA: TGCGCCAGCAGCCAAGGGACAGGGGCTTCGGGGGCACCCCTCCACTTT

clone size: NA
V gene: TRBV7-2
J gene: TRBJ2-1
D gene: TRBD2
CDR3 protein: CASSWQLAGASQFF
CDR3 DNA: TGTGCCAGCAGCTGGCAACTAGCGGGAGCTTCCCAGTTCTTC

clone size: NA
V gene: TRBV19
J gene: TRBJ1-1
D gene: NA
CDR3 protein: CASSSSRNTEAFF
CDR3 DNA: TGTGCCAGTAGTAGTTCCCGGAACACTGAAGCTTTCTTT

clone size: NA
V gene: TRBV5-1
J gene: TRBJ2-5
D gene: NA
CDR3 protein: CASSVPGTKKETQYF
CDR3 DNA: TGCGCCAGCAGCGTTCCCGGGACAAAAAAGGAGACCCAGTACTTC

clone size: NA
V gene: TRBV30
J gene: TRBJ2-3
D gene: NA
CDR3 protein: CAWRGVSPNTQYF
CDR3 DNA: TGTGCCTGGAGAGGGGTCTCCCCAAATACGCAGTATTTT